Each of the 16 T cell receptor beta chains below was sequenced from the same sample in a study of PD-1 blockade in classical Hodgkin lymphoma. The protocol was immunoSEQ multiplex PCR, while the TCRdb copy is restricted to in-frame clones and leaves out a portion. Of about 13,000 clones in the sample, over 80% were seen once. Each of the patients experienced relapse following autologous stem cell transplantation, and their brentuximab vedotin exposure differed. The sequencing here drew on peripheral blood mononuclear cells (PBMCs), taken at baseline. Source of these receptors: a human donor with classical Hodgkin lymphoma.

This clone was counted once. The chain combines TRBV18 with TRBJ2-5, with D unresolved. This CDR3 has 15 amino acids. Trimming left V 3 bases short and J 5 bases short, with 16 bases between. Per the germline V gene, CDR1 is KGHSH and CDR2 is LQKENI. Here the CDR3 DNA reads TGTGCCAGCTCACCCCGGACCGGGCCCCGGGAGACCCAGTACTTC. Translated, it gives CASSPRTGPRETQYF.

This clone has more than one count but fewer than ten. The chain couples TRBV5-6 to TRBJ1-2, with D unclear. Trimming pared 4 bases from V and 7 bases from J, leaving 20 bases between. This CDR3 region has 15 residues. The germline V gene encodes CDR1 SGHDT and CDR2 YYEEEE. In DNA, the CDR3 is TGTGCCAGCAGCGGGCTTTGGACGGCCCCCGGTGGCTACACCTTC. It is translated as CASSGLWTAPGGYTF.

V usage is TRBV9 and J usage is TRBJ2-7; the D is unclear. Germline V gives CDR1 SGDLS, CDR2 YYNGEE. CDR3 length equals 15 residues. V was pared by 0 bases and J by 1 base, with 11 bases between. The CDR3, as DNA: TGTGCCAGCAGCGTAGGTTCCGCATCGTCCTACGAGCAGTACTTC. It yields the protein CASSVGSASSYEQYF. The full variable domain, completed using reference TRBV9 and TRBJ2-7, is DSGVTQTPKHLITATGQRVTLRCSPRSGDLSVYWYQQSLDQGLQFLIQYYNGEERAKGNILERFSAQQFPDLHSELNLSSLELGDSALYFCASSVGSASSYEQYFGPGTRLTVT.

In its sample, this clone was seen once. This chain uses TRBV30 with TRBJ2-3; D may correspond to TRBD1 or TRBD2 (5 bases each). From germline, CDR1 is GTSNPN and CDR2 SVGIG (reference sequence). There are 16 residues in the CDR3. V gave up 0 bases and J gave up 1 base, with 14 bases separating them. The CDR3 protein is CAWSVVERGGTDTQYF. The DNA for the CDR3 is TGTGCCTGGAGTGTTGTGGAGAGGGGAGGCACAGATACGCAGTATTTT. Complete variable domain (other parts from reference TRBV30 and TRBJ2-3): SQTIHQWPATLVQPVGSPLSLECTVEGTSNPNLYWYRQAAGRGLQLLFYSVGIGQISSEVPQNLSASRPQDRQFILSSKKLLLSDSGFYLCAWSVVERGGTDTQYFGPGTRLTVL.

The chain joins TRBV6-6 to TRBJ1-5; 7 bases agree with TRBD1. Unmatched junction bases numbered 4, after V lost 7 bases and J lost 4 bases. This CDR3 has 13 residues. Per germline, CDR1 MNHNY and CDR2 SVGAGI (reference sequence). The CDR3 sequence is CASTGTDNQPQHF. CDR3 in DNA: TGTGCCAGCACCGGGACAGATAATCAGCCCCAGCATTTT.

Points on this clone: Other DNA sequences in this specimen translate into the identical CDR3. The chain recombines TRBV14 with TRBJ1-2, with a possible D match to TRBD1 (6 bases). The CDR3 is 13 amino acids. Germline CDR1 SGHDN, CDR2 FVKESK. Trimming removed 1 base from V and 6 bases from J, with 9 bases in between. Written as DNA, the CDR3 is TGTGCCAGCAGCCAAGCAGGGGTTCATGGCTACACCTTC. Translated, it gives CASSQAGVHGYTF.

This clone occurred a few times. The chain employs TRBV27 and TRBJ1-2, with D possibly TRBD1 on 6 matching bases. The CDR3 extends over 16 amino acids. CDR1 and CDR2 (germline): MNHEY, SMNVEV (reference sequence). V was shortened by 6 bases and J by 5 bases, with 22 bases between the two germline ends. CDR3 sequence reads: CASSHHSGGAPYGYTF. The CDR3 nucleotides read TGTGCCAGCAGCCATCACTCGGGGGGCGCCCCTTATGGCTACACCTTC.

The chain employs TRBV11-2 and TRBJ2-7, with D unclear. This CDR3 has 13 residues. Germline-derived CDR1 and CDR2 are SGHAT and FQNNGV. Trimming removed 5 bases at V and 0 bases at J, with 8 bases between. In DNA form, the CDR3 reads TGTGCCAGCAGCCAAAGCACCTCCTACGAGCAGTACTTC. This sequence encodes CASSQSTSYEQYF.

The chain uses TRBV15 and TRBJ2-1; TRBD2 is a possible D gene (6 bases). CDR3 length equals 14 residues. In germline, CDR1 is LNHNV, CDR2 YYDKDF (reference sequence). The ends were cut back, 1 base at V and 6 bases at J, with 10 bases in the middle. The chain's CDR3 is CATSRGGEGNEQFF. The CDR3 DNA follows: TGTGCCACCAGCAGAGGGGGGGAAGGCAATGAGCAGTTCTTC.

This clone has a handful of counts. The chain has TRBV7-6 and TRBJ1-1, with a tentative D call TRBD1 (5 bases). Germline values: CDR1 SGHVS, CDR2 FNYEAQ. V dropped 1 base and J dropped 3 bases, with 21 bases sitting between them. The CDR3 runs 18 residues. The CDR3 spells CASSLGFRVSTKDTEAFF. The CDR3 nucleotides read TGTGCCAGCAGCTTAGGCTTCAGGGTATCCACTAAGGACACTGAAGCTTTCTTT.

The genes are TRBV5-5 and TRBJ2-2; no clear D gene. The CDR3 is 12 amino acids. Deletions cut 1 base from V and 8 bases from J, with 6 bases between. The germline CDR1 and CDR2 sequences are SGHKS and YYEKEE (reference sequence). The CDR3 DNA is TGTGCCAGCAGCTTGTTAGGGGGGGAGCTGTTTTTT. Amino acids: CASSLLGGELFF.

Comments on this clone: The junction differs from germline at one of its ends, possibly a read error. The same CDR3 can be traced to other DNA sequences in this sample. The V and J genes are TRBV18 and TRBJ1-1; D call uncertain. This CDR3 comprises 13 residues. Germline CDR1 reads KGHSH; CDR2 reads LQKENI. The CDR3 DNA is TGTGCCAGCTCGCCACCGATAAGGGATGGAGCTTTCTTT. Protein sequence: CASSPPIRDGAFF. Filled out from reference TRBV18 and TRBJ1-1, the complete variable domain reads NAGVMQNPRHLVRRRGQEARLRCSPMKGHSHVYWYRQLPEEGLKFMVYLQKENIIDESGMPKERFSAEFPKEGPSILRIQQVVRGDSAAYFCASSPPIRDGAFFGQGTRLTVV.

The chain has TRBV20-1 and TRBJ2-2; D not resolved. CDR3 length equals 11 residues. Germline CDR1 and CDR2: DFQATT and SNEGSKA (reference sequence). Trimming removed 3 bases from V and 8 bases from J, with 7 bases in between. The CDR3 sequence: CSARDLGELFF. DNA of the CDR3: TGCAGTGCTAGGGATCTTGGGGAGCTGTTTTTT.

The rearrangement links TRBV15 to TRBJ2-5; 13 nucleotides line up with TRBD2. V was clipped by 3 bases and J by 3 bases; unmatched bases: 7. Germline CDR1 and CDR2: LNHNV and YYDKDF (reference sequence). The CDR3 is 17 amino acids. The CDR3 protein is CATSRKLAGGLEETQYF. CDR3 coding DNA: TGTGCCACCAGCAGGAAACTAGCGGGAGGGCTGGAAGAGACCCAGTACTTC.

The CDR3 is CASGYGRGRTYEQYF. DNA of the CDR3: TGTGCCAGCGGCTATGGGAGGGGACGAACCTACGAGCAGTACTTC. J is TRBJ2-7 and V is TRBV2; 7 bases align to TRBD2. Per the germline V gene, CDR1 is SNHLY and CDR2 is FYNNEI. The CDR3 has 15 amino acids. V was pared by 8 bases and J by 2 bases, with 12 bases of the junction left unmatched.

Regarding this clone: This specimen includes other DNA sequences encoding the same CDR3. The chain joins TRBV5-1 to TRBJ2-5; unclear D gene. This CDR3 has 11 residues. V gave up 2 bases and J gave up 4 bases, with 3 bases separating them. The germline V gene encodes CDR1 SGHRS and CDR2 YFSETQ. The CDR3 nucleotides are TGCGCCAGCAGCTTAAGAGAGACCCAGTACTTC. Its protein product is CASSLRETQYF.